These T cell receptor beta chains were read from a single sample in a study of cytomegalovirus exposure and HLA in healthy donors. The assay was immunoSEQ multiplex PCR, and TCRdb's table has in-frame clones only and misses some. The sample has some 150,000 clones; 8.5% to 10% are singletons. The sequenced sample consisted of PBMCs. The receptors stem from a man aged 45-65 years in good health and CMV-seronegative. The CDR3 runs from the conserved cysteine through the conserved F or W. Each record gives: J gene, V gene, D gene, CDR3 length, clone size, CDR3 DNA, CDR3 protein. D genes are given only for firm matches. Only part of the rows carry a size: once, few, many, or a class if the clone is expanded.

TRBJ1-4,TRBV5-1,TRBD1,15,NA,TGCGCCAGCAGCTCTTCAGGGGGCTATCGTGAAAAACTGTTTTTT,CASSSSGGYREKLFF
TRBJ2-7,TRBV29-1,TRBD1,15,NA,TGCAGCGTTGAGGACAGACAGGGGGTCGACTACGAGCAGTACTTC,CSVEDRQGVDYEQYF
TRBJ1-2,TRBV4-1,NA,15,NA,TGCGCCAGCAGCCCCCCCGAGGGGGGGATTTATGGCTACACCTTC,CASSPPEGGIYGYTF
TRBJ1-2,TRBV19,TRBD1,14,few,TGTGCCAGTAGGAAGACAGGGGGTAACTATGGCTACACCTTC,CASRKTGGNYGYTF
TRBJ1-4,TRBV6-1,TRBD1,15,NA,TGTGCCAGCAGCGCCGGGGGGACAGGGGGAGAAAAACTGTTTTTT,CASSAGGTGGEKLFF
TRBJ2-7,TRBV7-2,NA,15,few,TGTGCCAGCAGTTGGGGGGGCGGGCCTGACTACGAGCAGTACTTC,CASSWGGGPDYEQYF
TRBJ1-1,TRBV19,TRBD1,13,NA,TGTGCCAGTAGGCAAGACAGGGGGACTGAAGCTTTCTTT,CASRQDRGTEAFF
TRBJ1-5,TRBV7-2,TRBD1,15,NA,TGTGCCAGCAGCTCCCGGACAGGGCCCTATCAGCCCCAGCATTTT,CASSSRTGPYQPQHF
TRBJ1-4,TRBV27,TRBD1,15,NA,TGTGCCAGCAGTCTCGCCGGGACAGGGGGGGGAAAACTGTTTTTT,CASSLAGTGGGKLFF
TRBJ2-7,TRBV5-6,TRBD1,12,NA,TGTGCCAGCACCGTGGGGGGCCAGGGGGCTTACTTC,CASTVGGQGAYF
TRBJ1-1,TRBV7-9,NA,15,NA,TGTGCCAGCAGCCCCTGGACAGCCATGAACACTGAAGCTTTCTTT,CASSPWTAMNTEAFF
TRBJ2-7,TRBV5-8,TRBD1,15,few,TGTGCCAGCAGTCAAATTTGGGGACAGCCCTACGAGCAGTACTTC,CASSQIWGQPYEQYF
TRBJ1-1,TRBV19,NA,14,few,TGTGCCAGTAGTAAATCTCGGGAGGGAAGTGAAGCTTTCTTT,CASSKSREGSEAFF
TRBJ2-3,TRBV15,TRBD2,14,NA,TGTGCCACCAGCAGGGGGGGGTACACAGATACGCAGTATTTT,CATSRGGYTDTQYF
TRBJ2-5,TRBV5-1,NA,14,few,TGCGCCAGCAGCGCGGACAGCACCCAAGAGACCCAGTACTTC,CASSADSTQETQYF
TRBJ1-6,TRBV7-2,NA,17,few,TGTGCCAGCAGCTTGCCGCAGAGGGGGTCCTATAATTCACCCCTCCACTTT,CASSLPQRGSYNSPLHF
TRBJ2-3,TRBV7-3,TRBD1,15,few,TGTGCCAGCAGCGCCACAGGGGATAGCACAGATACGCAGTATTTT,CASSATGDSTDTQYF
TRBJ2-7,TRBV4-2,TRBD1,14,NA,TGTGCCAGCAGCCTTTGGACAGGGCTGGCCGAGCAGTACTTC,CASSLWTGLAEQYF
TRBJ2-1,TRBV6-4,TRBD2,14,few,TGTGCCAGCAGTGACTCTCCTAGCGGACAACAGCAGTTCTTC,CASSDSPSGQQQFF
TRBJ1-1,TRBV27,NA,17,few,TGTGCCAGCAGTTTATCCCCAGGGTTGAGCTTGAACACTGAAGCTTTCTTT,CASSLSPGLSLNTEAFF
TRBJ2-5,TRBV19,TRBD1,14,NA,TGTGCTAGTCGATGGACAGGGGGCCAAGAGACCCAGTACTTC,CASRWTGGQETQYF
TRBJ2-5,TRBV19,NA,14,NA,TGTGCCAGTAGTATTGGTCCGGTGGAAGAGACCCAGTACTTC,CASSIGPVEETQYF
TRBJ1-5,TRBV25-1,TRBD1,16,NA,TGTGCCAGCAGTTCCCCGGGTACAGGGGTCAATCAGCCCCAGCATTTT,CASSSPGTGVNQPQHF
TRBJ1-1,TRBV6-1,TRBD1,13,NA,TGTGCCAGCAGTCCTACAGGGGACACTGAAGCTTTCTTT,CASSPTGDTEAFF
TRBJ2-7,TRBV7-9,TRBD2,15,few,TGTGCCAGCAGCTCAGGACTAGCGGGAACCTACGAGCAGTACTTC,CASSSGLAGTYEQYF
TRBJ1-1,TRBV21-1,NA,15,NA,TGTGCCAGCATCATACAACAGGGCCCGAACACTGAAGCTTTCTTT,CASIIQQGPNTEAFF
TRBJ2-7,TRBV19,TRBD2,16,few,TGTGCCAGTAGTCGAGCGGATGTTAGCGGGTACTACGAGCAGTACTTC,CASSRADVSGYYEQYF
TRBJ2-2,TRBV5-1,NA,15,few,TGCGCCAGCAGCATTCCAACAGGGAACACCGGGGAGCTGTTTTTT,CASSIPTGNTGELFF
TRBJ2-3,TRBV5-1,NA,14,few,TGCGCCAGCACCAATGCGGGTAGCACAGATACGCAGTATTTT,CASTNAGSTDTQYF
TRBJ1-5,TRBV28,NA,12,few,TGTGCCAGCAGGGCCCCAAATCAGCCCCAGCATTTT,CASRAPNQPQHF
TRBJ1-2,TRBV29-1,NA,12,NA,TGCAGCGCCCCCGGCAGGGGTGGTGGCTACACCTTC,CSAPGRGGGYTF
TRBJ1-2,TRBV30,TRBD1,12,NA,TGTGCCTGGACGGGACAGCTCTATGGCTACACCTTC,CAWTGQLYGYTF
TRBJ1-1,TRBV18,NA,14,NA,TGTGCCAGCTCACCATCTAGCCACGACACTGAAGCTTTCTTT,CASSPSSHDTEAFF
TRBJ1-1,TRBV7-3,NA,15,few,TGTGCCAGCAGCTTAACAGGGAGGCCGAGCACTGAAGCTTTCTTT,CASSLTGRPSTEAFF
TRBJ1-3,TRBV18,NA,18,few,TGTGCCAGCTCCCAAAGGAGGGAAGGGTCCCACTCTGGAAACACCATATATTTT,CASSQRREGSHSGNTIYF
TRBJ1-1,TRBV9,NA,17,NA,TGTGCCAGCAGCGTAGGGGGAGGGGCGAGTGGGAACACTGAAGCTTTCTTT,CASSVGGGASGNTEAFF
TRBJ2-2,TRBV7-2,NA,14,NA,TGTGCCAGCAGCGCAGGGGAGGGCACCGGGGAGCTGTTTTTT,CASSAGEGTGELFF
TRBJ2-2,TRBV18,NA,15,few,TGTGCCAGCTCACCTTTATCAGGGGTCACCGGGGAGCTGTTTTTT,CASSPLSGVTGELFF
TRBJ1-1,TRBV5-1,NA,15,NA,TGCGCCAGCAGCTTGGTACAGGGTGGAAACACTGAAGCTTTCTTT,CASSLVQGGNTEAFF
TRBJ2-5,TRBV9,TRBD2,14,NA,TGTGCCAGCAGCGCTAGCGGGGGGGCCCGAACCCAGTACTTC,CASSASGGARTQYF
TRBJ1-1,TRBV19,NA,13,NA,TGTGCCAGTAGTAAAGATAGGAACACTGAAGCTTTCTTT,CASSKDRNTEAFF
TRBJ2-1,TRBV19,TRBD2,16,once,TGTGCCAGTAGTTCGACTAGCGGGGCCTCCTACAATGAGCAGTTCTTC,CASSSTSGASYNEQFF
TRBJ2-2,TRBV19,NA,16,NA,TGTGCCAGTAGTACCCCCGGCGGGCCGAACACCGGGGAGCTGTTTTTT,CASSTPGGPNTGELFF
TRBJ2-1,TRBV6-1,TRBD2,15,NA,TGTGCCAGCAGTGAAAGGACTAGCGGATGGAATGAGCAGTTCTTC,CASSERTSGWNEQFF
TRBJ1-2,TRBV6-1,NA,13,NA,TGTGCCAGCAGTGCTTTCCACGGAGGGGGCTACACCTTC,CASSAFHGGGYTF
TRBJ1-1,TRBV10-1,NA,13,few,TGCGCCAGCAGTGAATCGGGGAGAACTGAAGCTTTCTTT,CASSESGRTEAFF
TRBJ1-1,TRBV20-1,NA,11,NA,TGCAGTGCTCGGGGGGGCACTGAAGCTTTCTTT,CSARGGTEAFF
TRBJ1-4,TRBV5-1,TRBD1,17,NA,TGCGCCAGCAGCTTGCCCAAACCGGGACAGGGGAATGAAAAACTGTTTTTT,CASSLPKPGQGNEKLFF
TRBJ1-5,TRBV28,TRBD1,17,NA,TGTGCCAGCAGGGAGAGACAGGGGGCCACGCGCAATCAGCCCCAGCATTTT,CASRERQGATRNQPQHF
TRBJ2-7,TRBV29-1,TRBD1,14,NA,TGCAGCGTCAGGAGTACGGGACAGGGGTACGAGCAGTACTTC,CSVRSTGQGYEQYF
TRBJ1-2,TRBV10-1,TRBD1,15,few,TGCGCCAGCAGTGAGTCGACGGGACAGGGCTATGGCTACACCTTC,CASSESTGQGYGYTF